This T cell receptor beta chain stems from a study of T cells in Graves' hyperthyroidism and ophthalmopathy. Findings and caveats of the study: In the analysis, a 13 V-J model separated ophthalmopathy from stable hyperthyroidism. Ophthalmopathy onset followed model prediction by a median about six months. Most clonotypes that expanded in the thyroid above 0.001 also showed up in blood.

Exclusion followed for patients with uncontrolled infection, other autoimmune disease, pregnancy or lactation. Regarding this clonotype: As yet, its antigen is unknown.

Using RNA transcripts as the source, TCR beta CDR3 regions were amplified. With the HTBI primer set, the TCR CDR3 went through a first round of RT-PCR. TCRdb used MiXCR to reprocess the multiplex PCR reads, holding one entry per CDR3 protein. The sample contains 200,000 to 250,000 distinct CDR3 sequences, 15% to 20% of which appear only once. Specimen: blood. The sequence came from a man aged 35 to 55 with Graves' hyperthyroidism.

This CDR3 is CASSLRQGAETQYF. The DNA for the CDR3 is TGCGCCAGCAGCTTGAGACAGGGGGCAGAGACCCAGTACTTC. J is TRBJ2-5 and V is TRBV5-1, with 10 bases aligning to TRBD1. CDR1 and CDR2 from the germline V gene are SGHRS and YFSETQ. The trim removed 1 base at V and 4 bases at J, leaving 1 base unmatched. The CDR3 loop spans 14 amino acids. Variable domain in full (rest from reference TRBV5-1 and TRBJ2-5): KAGVTQTPRYLIKTRGQQVTLSCSPISGHRSVSWYQQTPGQGLQFLFEYFSETQRNKGNFPGRFSGRQFSNSRSEMNVSTLELGDSALYLCASSLRQGAETQYFGPGTRLLVL.